One and the same sample provided the 28 T cell receptor beta chains below, sequenced in a study of shared clonotypes between healthy human individuals. The protocol was immunoSEQ multiplex PCR, while the TCRdb copy is restricted to in-frame clones and leaves out a portion. The sample holds about 2.4 million clones, roughly 93% seen once. Sequencing used naive CD4+ T cells from PBMCs. Subset meaning: CD45RA+ positively selected. The origin of the receptors is a young man in good health. Some clones in this sample may be carry-over from other donors' samples.

The chain combines TRBV10-3 with TRBJ1-2, with 9 nucleotides matching TRBD1. This CDR3 is built from 13 residues. J was trimmed by 8 bases and V by 4 bases; bases with no gene match: 5. Germline V gene data show CDR1 as ENHRY and CDR2 as SYGVKD. The CDR3 is CAISAGQGGGYTF. In DNA, the CDR3 is TGTGCCATCAGTGCGGGACAGGGTGGCGGCTACACCTTC.

This rearrangement joins TRBV5-1 to TRBJ1-1; unclear D gene. The CDR3 sequence is 14 residues long. Germline-derived CDR1 and CDR2 are SGHRS and YFSETQ. Trimming pared 0 bases from V and 1 base from J, leaving 7 bases between. CDR3 in amino acids: CASSLERPNTEAFF. The CDR3 bases are TGCGCCAGCAGCTTGGAGCGCCCGAACACTGAAGCTTTCTTT.

The chain has TRBV6-5 and TRBJ2-7; weak D call: TRBD1 (6 bases). The length of the CDR3 is 14 residues. Germline V lookup: CDR1 MNHEY, CDR2 SVGAGI. Deletions cut 6 bases from V and 1 base from J, with 13 bases between. The CDR3 reads CASRRPGVSYEQYF. The CDR3 bases are TGTGCCAGCAGGAGACCAGGGGTTTCCTACGAGCAGTACTTC.

The chain couples TRBV4-3 to TRBJ2-2; D is unclear. The CDR3 is 16 residues long. The ends were cut back, 0 bases at V and 1 base at J, with 9 bases in the middle. CDR1 is LGHNA, CDR2 YSLEER, per germline. The CDR3 sequence is CASSQDRQMNTGELFF. CDR3 coding DNA: TGCGCCAGCAGCCAAGATAGGCAAATGAACACCGGGGAGCTGTTTTTT.

This clone was seen a single time. This chain links TRBV25-1 with TRBJ1-1; 9 bases map to TRBD1. Germline V gene sequence: CDR1 MGHDK, CDR2 SYGVNS. J lost 5 bases, V lost 3 bases, and 10 bases had no gene match. This CDR3 has 16 amino acids. In nucleotides, the CDR3 is TGTGCCAGCAGTGATACCCTCGGACAGGGGCGGACTGAAGCTTTCTTT. It is translated as CASSDTLGQGRTEAFF.

This clone was seen once. The rearrangement links TRBV27 to TRBJ1-6, with TRBD1 matching over 8 bases. The germline V gene has CDR1 MNHEY and CDR2 SMNVEV (reference sequence). The length of the CDR3 is 15 residues. V trimming: 6 bases; J trimming: 7 bases; junction bases outside the gene matches: 8. The CDR3 protein is CASRRRQGRNSPLHF. CDR3 nucleotides: TGTGCCAGCAGACGACGACAGGGGAGGAATTCACCCCTCCACTTT.

The CDR3 protein is CASSSLRGTYNEQFF. CDR3 in DNA: TGTGCCAGCAGCAGTCTCAGGGGCACCTACAATGAGCAGTTCTTC. The genes are TRBV11-2 and TRBJ2-1, with D possibly TRBD1 on 6 matching bases. The germline gives CDR1 SGHAT, CDR2 FQNNGV. This CDR3 has 15 amino acids. The germline V and J ends were trimmed by 5 bases and 2 bases, with 13 bases remaining between them.

The chain couples TRBV18 to TRBJ1-2; TRBD1 agrees at 7 bases. V shed 3 bases, J shed 2 bases, and the junction held 6 bases outside the gene matches. Germline V gene data show CDR1 as KGHSH and CDR2 as LQKENI. The CDR3 spans 15 residues. The CDR3 DNA is TGTGCCAGCTCACCGGACAGGTTACCGAACTATGGCTACACCTTC. Translating gives CASSPDRLPNYGYTF.

Turning to this clone: Different DNA sequences within this sample yield the same CDR3. The chain carries TRBV27 and TRBJ2-7; no clear D gene. V was clipped by 3 bases and J by 6 bases, with 9 bases between them. This CDR3 has 12 residues. In germline, CDR1 is MNHEY, CDR2 SMNVEV (reference sequence). CDR3 nucleotides: TGTGCCAGCAGTTTCTCAGGCGGCGAGCAGTACTTC. Translating gives CASSFSGGEQYF.

This chain links TRBV28 with TRBJ2-5, with 7 bases fitting TRBD1. The CDR3 runs to 14 residues. V lost 5 bases, J lost 5 bases, and 8 bases stayed unmatched. Germline assignment: CDR1 MDHEN and CDR2 SYDVKM. CDR3 protein: CASSPDRARETQYF. CDR3 bases: TGTGCCAGCAGTCCCGACAGGGCGAGGGAGACCCAGTACTTC.

This chain joins TRBV7-6 and TRBJ2-2; tentative D call: TRBD1 (6 bases). The CDR3 is 17 residues long. Deletions cut 2 bases from V and 0 bases from J, with 13 bases between. The V gene's germline CDR1 is SGHVS and CDR2 FNYEAQ. The CDR3 DNA sequence: TGTGCCAGCAGCTTAACTGCCGGGACACCGAACACCGGGGAGCTGTTTTTT. This sequence encodes CASSLTAGTPNTGELFF.

On this clone: The CDR3 does not end in the conserved phenylalanine or tryptophan, so this is likely a read error. It is unclear where the CDR3 begins or ends on the DNA, so no DNA is shown, and the CDR3 is as TCRdb lists it. The J gene is TRBJ2-7, the V gene TRBV6-5; the table assigns TRBD1, which was not confirmed against the DNA. From its first to its last residue, the CDR3 has 8 amino acids. Germline V gene data show CDR1 as MNHEY and CDR2 as SVGAGI. The CDR3 sequence is CASILQGS.

As to this clone: In the same sample, other DNA sequences code for this CDR3. V usage is TRBV5-1 and J usage is TRBJ2-5; 8 bases are a match to TRBD2. This CDR3 region has 14 residues. The V segment lost 1 base and the J segment 3 bases; nucleotides outside the gene matches: 2. The germline V gene has CDR1 SGHRS and CDR2 YFSETQ. CDR3 sequence: CASSLTAGEETQYF. CDR3 sequence (DNA): TGCGCCAGCAGCTTGACAGCGGGAGAAGAGACCCAGTACTTC.

V and J are TRBV7-9 and TRBJ1-5; perhaps TRBD1 as D (6 bases). The CDR3 contains 16 residues. V lost 5 bases to trimming and J lost 1 base, with 15 bases between them. The germline CDR1 and CDR2 sequences are SEHNR and FQNEAQ (reference sequence). The DNA of the CDR3 is TGTGCCAGCAGCCCAGAGGGACAAGGGAGCAATCAGCCCCAGCATTTT. It translates to CASSPEGQGSNQPQHF.

As concerns this clone: Different DNA sequences within this sample yield the same CDR3. The chain combines TRBV30 with TRBJ1-1; the D is unclear. The CDR3 sequence is 11 residues long. Trimming removed 5 bases at V and 3 bases at J, with 7 bases between. Germline loops: CDR1 GTSNPN, CDR2 SVGIG (reference sequence). The CDR3 region is CAWGPDTEAFF. The DNA for the CDR3 is TGTGCCTGGGGTCCGGACACTGAAGCTTTCTTT.

V gene TRBV7-2 combines with J gene TRBJ2-7; no definite D call. This CDR3 comprises 14 residues. Per the germline V gene, CDR1 is SGHTA and CDR2 is FQGNSA. CDR3 residues: CAYNTGVSTYEQYF. The CDR3 DNA reads as TGTGCATACAATACCGGCGTGAGTACCTACGAGCAGTACTTC.

V is TRBV7-3 and J is TRBJ2-5, with 7 bases that match TRBD1. V lost 1 base to trimming and J lost 1 base; unmatched junction nucleotides: 3. Germline V lookup: CDR1 SGHTA, CDR2 FQGTGA. The CDR3 is 15 amino acids. CDR3 nucleotide sequence: TGTGCCAGCAGCTTAAGACAGGGCCCCCAAGAGACCCAGTACTTC. This encodes CASSLRQGPQETQYF.

This chain connects TRBV7-2 to TRBJ1-1; TRBD1 agrees at 7 bases. With V trimmed by 3 bases and J by 0 bases, 1 base remained unmatched. The germline CDR1 and CDR2 sequences are SGHTA and FQGNSA. CDR3 length equals 14 residues. The CDR3 here is CASSFGTVNTEAFF. The DNA for the CDR3 is TGTGCCAGCAGCTTCGGGACAGTGAACACTGAAGCTTTCTTT.

The chain has TRBV2 and TRBJ1-1, with no clear D. V was cut by 1 base and J by 0 bases, with 9 bases left in between. The CDR3 runs 15 residues. Germline V CDR1 and CDR2: SNHLY, FYNNEI. Written as DNA, the CDR3 is TGTGCCAGCAGTGAAGTGCGGGTAATGAACACTGAAGCTTTCTTT. Translating it yields CASSEVRVMNTEAFF.

The V call is TRBV7-2, the J call TRBJ2-3; a possible D gene is TRBD2 (7 bases). V was cut by 8 bases and J by 0 bases, with 15 bases left in between. The CDR3 loop spans 15 amino acids. CDR1 SGHTA and CDR2 FQGNSA come from the germline V gene. For the CDR3, the DNA is TGTGCCAGCGGCAGGGGAGGGACTAGCACAGATACGCAGTATTTT. It specifies CASGRGGTSTDTQYF.

V usage is TRBV6-5 and J usage is TRBJ1-4; TRBD1 aligns across 7 bases. Germline V CDR1 and CDR2: MNHEY, SVGAGI. The CDR3 is made up of 13 amino acids. The ends lost 6 bases at V and 10 bases at J; junction bases unmatched: 8. The CDR3 bases are TGTGCCAGCAGGTCCCCAGGGGGTGGAAAACTGTTTTTT. This encodes CASRSPGGGKLFF.

The chain links TRBV15 to TRBJ2-7, with D perhaps matching TRBD1 (6 bases). V was clipped by 5 bases and J by 0 bases, with 14 bases between them. The CDR3 consists of 15 residues. Germline V lookup: CDR1 LNHNV, CDR2 YYDKDF (reference sequence). CDR3 residues: CATSPLQGSSYEQYF. CDR3 DNA sequence: TGTGCCACCAGCCCATTACAGGGAAGCTCCTACGAGCAGTACTTC.

This chain uses TRBV11-2 with TRBJ2-7; D ambiguous. The CDR3 runs 16 residues. Germline loops: CDR1 SGHAT, CDR2 FQNNGV. V lost 5 bases to trimming and J lost 0 bases, with 17 bases between them. CDR3 in amino acids: CASSGLTLLSSYEQYF. The DNA for the CDR3 is TGTGCCAGCAGCGGGCTGACACTCCTCTCCTCCTACGAGCAGTACTTC.

The V and J genes are TRBV11-2 and TRBJ2-1; 8 bases are a match to TRBD2. V dropped 2 bases and J dropped 9; count of bases not matched to a gene: 15. Germline V CDR1 and CDR2: SGHAT, FQNNGV. The CDR3 is 17 residues long. Written as DNA, the CDR3 is TGTGCCAGCAGCTTAATGGGCTGGGCGGGAGGCTGGGGTGAGCAGTTCTTC. Its translation: CASSLMGWAGGWGEQFF.

This chain uses TRBV2 with TRBJ2-7, with D unresolved. V was trimmed by 1 base and J by 0 bases, leaving 10 bases between them. Germline CDR1 SNHLY, CDR2 FYNNEI. The CDR3 consists of 15 residues. CDR3 in amino acids: CASSEGRITSYEQYF. DNA for the CDR3: TGTGCCAGCAGTGAAGGCAGGATCACCTCCTACGAGCAGTACTTC.

The chain employs TRBV2 and TRBJ1-6; D not resolved. Germline CDR1 and CDR2: SNHLY and FYNNEI. The CDR3 sequence is 17 residues long. V was cut by 0 bases and J by 7 bases, with 16 bases left in between. CDR3 sequence: CASSEANPTRPNSPLHF. The CDR3 region has the DNA TGTGCCAGCAGTGAAGCTAACCCGACAAGGCCGAATTCACCCCTCCACTTT.

The genes are TRBV6-1 and TRBJ2-7; TRBD2 matches 8 bases. Germline CDR1 and CDR2: MNHNS and SASEGT. V shed 10 bases, J shed 7 bases, and the junction held 15 bases outside the gene matches. This CDR3 has 14 amino acids. CDR3 DNA sequence: TGTGCCACAAACCGGGAGGGCCCTTTGATGGAGCAGTACTTC. Its protein is CATNREGPLMEQYF.

The chain uses TRBV4-2 and TRBJ2-3; TRBD2 matches 13 bases. V lost 5 bases and J lost 1; bases outside the gene matches: 12. The CDR3 runs 19 residues. Germline V gene data show CDR1 as LGHNA and CDR2 as YNFKEQ. The CDR3 DNA reads as TGTGCCAGCAGCTACGTGGGACTAGCGGGACGGGGGGGCACAGATACGCAGTATTTT. Translation: CASSYVGLAGRGGTDTQYF.